This T cell receptor beta chain comes out of a study of T-cell reconstitution after alpha-beta-depleted transplantation in children listed by TCRdb under 2016. Regarding the complete study: Using TCR repertoire profiling, the study quantitatively followed how T-cell immune reconstitution unfolded in children after TCRalphabeta/CD19-depleted allogeneic hematopoietic cell transplantation. Results and caveats for the whole study, not just this receptor: The frequencies of hyperexpanded clones fell over the following months, and after one year, T-cell counts and TCRbeta diversity were mostly attributed to newly produced T cells. Apparently early alphabetaT-cell count recovery about two months after transplant reportedly relied on only several hundred rapidly expanded clones derived from non-depleted graft cells. The high TCRbeta diversity at day 60 in some patients was ascribed to recipient T cells and intrathymic progenitors that had survived conditioning.

The CDR3 numbers 17 residues from cysteine through phenylalanine. CDR3 DNA only is kept here, 51 bases in frame from base 1. The V and J ends are trimmed by 1 base and 4 bases, leaving 17 bases between them. According to the germline V gene, CDR1 reads SGHAT and CDR2 reads FQNNGV. Ten or more counts support this clonotype. Its antigen is currently not known. Base qualities are not at hand, and no much larger clone is one base apart. Interpreted using the paper, the treatment or condition label stands for: allogeneic hematopoietic cell transplantation with graft depleted of TCRalphabeta T cells and CD19 B cells. The transplant recipients were children given TCRalphabeta/CD19-depleted allogeneic hematopoietic cell grafts. The protocol used for the library was PCR. For sequencing, an Illumina HiSeq 2500 was employed. Molecular barcoding was employed in the preparation of TCR libraries, with unique molecular identifiers being used to normalize TCRbeta repertoire quantification. Using fastp at Q25 and MiXCR, TCRdb reprocessed the public reads and kept productive beta chains. Each CDR3 protein appears once, grouped with its most common genes and DNA. The sample profile shows roughly 500,000 distinct CDR3 sequences; about 11% of them were found once. The ten largest clones add up to around 2.2% of the sample.

The origin of this receptor is a child aged 2-15 years with inherited bone marrow failure, due to receive a stem cell transplant. The chain links TRBV11-2 with TRBJ2-1, with a tentative D gene TRBD2 over 6 matching bases. Sequencing used PBMCs, obtained before TCRalphabeta/CD19-depleted stem cell transplant. CDR3 reads: CASSLGVTGAQYNEQFF. Here is the DNA: TGTGCCAGCAGCTTAGGGGTCACGGGAGCTCAGTACAATGAGCAGTTCTTC.